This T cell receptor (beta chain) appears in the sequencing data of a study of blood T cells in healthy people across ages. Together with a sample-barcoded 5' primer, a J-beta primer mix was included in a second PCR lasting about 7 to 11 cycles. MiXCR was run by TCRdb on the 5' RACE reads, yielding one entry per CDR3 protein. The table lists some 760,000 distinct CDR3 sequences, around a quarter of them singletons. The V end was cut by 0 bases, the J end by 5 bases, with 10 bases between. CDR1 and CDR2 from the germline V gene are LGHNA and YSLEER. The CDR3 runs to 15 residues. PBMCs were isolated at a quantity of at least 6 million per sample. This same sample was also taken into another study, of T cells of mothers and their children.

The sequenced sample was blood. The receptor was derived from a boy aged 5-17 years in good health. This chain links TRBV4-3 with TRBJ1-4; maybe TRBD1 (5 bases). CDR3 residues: CASSQDSGGNEKLFF. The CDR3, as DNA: TGCGCCAGCAGCCAAGACTCGGGGGGGAATGAAAAACTGTTTTTT.